This is a list of T cell receptor beta chains from one sample in a study of blood T cell repertoires in COVID-19. Libraries were prepared by immunoSEQ multiplex PCR; TCRdb keeps only in-frame clonotypes and omits some of them. Of 220,000 or so clones detected, about 83% appear once; the ten largest clones hold approximately 7.3%. What was sequenced was PBMCs or T cells enriched from blood (not recorded which). Source of these receptors: a woman aged 40 to 50 who had recovered from COVID-19. Each CDR3 is given with its conserved first and last residue. A D gene is named only where the DNA matches it firmly. Size is stated for part of the rows, as once, few or many counts, or as a class when the clone is expanded.

v_call	j_call	clone_size	d_call	cdr3_aa	cdr3_nt
TRBV21-1	TRBJ2-2	NA	NA	CASSKEVAGVATGELFF	TGTGCCAGCAGCAAAGAGGTAGCGGGAGTAGCCACCGGGGAGCTGTTTTTT
TRBV7-9	TRBJ1-1	NA	TRBD1	CASSPGQAPNTEAFF	TGTGCCAGCAGCCCGGGACAGGCGCCGAACACTGAAGCTTTCTTT
TRBV3-1/TRBV3-2	TRBJ2-1	NA	NA	CASSHGAVPSYNEQFF	TGTGCCAGCAGCCACGGAGCGGTCCCCTCCTACAATGAGCAGTTCTTC
TRBV7-2	TRBJ2-7	few	NA	CASGTGPVNYEQYF	TGTGCCAGCGGCACGGGTCCGGTAAACTACGAGCAGTACTTC
TRBV7-2	TRBJ1-3	few	TRBD1	CASSLVGTGNSGNTIYF	TGTGCCAGCAGCTTAGTCGGGACAGGGAACTCTGGAAACACCATATATTTT
TRBV18	TRBJ2-1	NA	TRBD2	CASSPVRERNEQFF	TGTGCCAGCTCACCAGTGCGGGAGAGAAATGAGCAGTTCTTC
TRBV30	TRBJ2-1	NA	NA	CAWSVRVEQFF	TGTGCCTGGAGTGTACGGGTTGAGCAGTTCTTC
TRBV7-9	TRBJ2-2	few	NA	CASSLSGRNTGELFF	TGTGCCAGCAGCCTTAGCGGTAGGAACACCGGGGAGCTGTTTTTT
TRBV5-1	TRBJ2-3	NA	NA	CASSDGSTDTQYF	TGCGCCAGCAGCGACGGGTCCACAGATACGCAGTATTTT
TRBV7-9	TRBJ1-2	few	NA	CASSLNNRDYGYTF	TGTGCCAGCAGCTTAAATAACAGGGACTATGGCTACACCTTC
TRBV24-1	TRBJ1-5	NA	TRBD1	CATGGTENQPQHF	TGTGCCACCGGGGGGACAGAGAATCAGCCCCAGCATTTT
TRBV11-2	TRBJ2-1	NA	NA	CASSSRLTDSSYNEQFF	TGTGCCAGCAGCTCCCGACTAACCGATAGCTCCTACAATGAGCAGTTCTTC
TRBV5-1	TRBJ2-1	NA	TRBD2	CASSLPLAGDEQFF	TGCGCCAGCAGCTTGCCGTTAGCGGGAGATGAGCAGTTCTTC
TRBV2	TRBJ2-1	NA	TRBD2	CASTFAGGRAENEQFF	TGTGCCAGCACCTTCGCTGGGGGGAGGGCCGAAAATGAGCAGTTCTTC
TRBV19	TRBJ1-2	few	TRBD1	CASGQGAISYGYTF	TGTGCCAGTGGACAGGGGGCGATTAGCTATGGCTACACCTTC
TRBV2	TRBJ2-3	NA	NA	CASSESSSTDTQYF	TGTGCCAGCAGTGAGAGTTCTTCCACAGATACGCAGTATTTT
TRBV11-2	TRBJ2-6	NA	NA	CASSFSTSGANVLTF	TGTGCCAGCAGCTTTTCTACCTCTGGGGCCAACGTCCTGACTTTC
TRBV18	TRBJ1-2	once	TRBD1	CASSPPKTGPRYGYTF	TGTGCCAGCTCACCACCCAAGACAGGGCCCCGCTATGGCTACACCTTC
TRBV12-3/TRBV12-4	TRBJ1-1	NA	NA	CASSRGMEGGEVF	TGTGCCAGCAGTCGAGGGATGGAGGGTGGTGAGGTCTTT
TRBV30	TRBJ1-2	once	NA	CAWRRSGRGQQNYGYTF	TGTGCCTGGAGGAGGAGCGGGAGAGGGCAGCAAAACTATGGCTACACCTTC
TRBV6-5	TRBJ1-6	NA	TRBD1	CAANRGQNSPLHF	TGTGCCGCAAACAGGGGTCAAAATTCACCCCTCCACTTT
TRBV9	TRBJ1-6	NA	TRBD1	CASSPRTGMGNNSPLHF	TGTGCCAGCAGCCCAAGGACAGGGATGGGGAATAATTCACCCCTCCACTTT
TRBV24-1	TRBJ2-2	NA	NA	CATEKTGSGWTGELFF	TGTGCCACCGAAAAAACAGGGAGCGGATGGACCGGGGAGCTGTTTTTT
TRBV28	TRBJ1-4	few	TRBD1	CASSAPGQGREKLFF	TGTGCCAGCAGTGCTCCGGGACAGGGGAGGGAAAAACTGTTTTTT
TRBV24-1	TRBJ2-3	NA	NA	CATSDPGAADTQYF	TGTGCCACCAGTGATCCAGGGGCAGCAGATACGCAGTATTTT
TRBV7-9	TRBJ2-5	NA	NA	CASSPASTETQYF	TGTGCCAGCAGCCCCGCGAGTACCGAGACCCAGTACTTC
TRBV20-1	TRBJ1-2	NA	NA	CSASQPLRWTDYGYTF	TGCAGTGCTAGTCAACCATTGCGATGGACAGACTATGGCTACACCTTC
TRBV5-1	TRBJ1-4	NA	TRBD1	CASSLAGRQGADEKLFF	TGCGCCAGCAGCTTGGCAGGGCGACAGGGGGCGGATGAAAAACTGTTTTTT
TRBV7-3	TRBJ2-3	few	NA	CASSERDTGYSDTQYF	TGTGCCAGCAGCGAGCGGGACACAGGCTACTCAGATACGCAGTATTTT
TRBV7-9	TRBJ1-6	NA	NA	CASSKMKGNNSPLHF	TGTGCCAGCAGCAAAATGAAGGGGAATAATTCACCCCTCCACTTT
TRBV9	TRBJ2-5	NA	TRBD2	CASSVGGLAGGPETQYF	TGTGCCAGCAGCGTAGGGGGACTAGCGGGAGGGCCAGAGACCCAGTACTTC
TRBV30	TRBJ2-3	NA	NA	CAWATGLSTDTQYF	TGTGCCTGGGCTACAGGGTTGTCCACAGATACGCAGTATTTT
TRBV28	TRBJ1-2	NA	NA	CASREAGAYGYTF	TGTGCCAGCAGAGAAGCAGGGGCCTATGGCTACACCTTC
TRBV5-4	TRBJ2-3	many	NA	CASTLGGRGTTDTQYF	TGTGCCAGCACCCTGGGCGGTAGGGGCACCACAGATACGCAGTATTTT
TRBV11-2	TRBJ1-3	once	TRBD1	CASRPSTGTAGNTIYF	TGTGCCAGCAGACCTTCTACAGGGACAGCTGGAAACACCATATATTTT
TRBV3-1/TRBV3-2	TRBJ1-4	once	NA	CASSQGGGKLFF	TGTGCCAGCAGCCAAGGGGGAGGGAAACTGTTTTTT
TRBV28	TRBJ1-3	NA	NA	CASSSPQFSGNTIYF	TGTGCCAGCAGCTCCCCCCAGTTCTCTGGAAACACCATATATTTT
TRBV5-6	TRBJ2-1	NA	TRBD1	CASSFRDRVIGEQFF	TGTGCCAGCAGCTTCCGGGACAGGGTTATTGGTGAGCAGTTCTTC
TRBV5-1	TRBJ2-1	few	NA	CASSLSSAVNEQFF	TGCGCCAGCAGCTTATCTAGCGCCGTCAATGAGCAGTTCTTC
TRBV5-1	TRBJ1-2	NA	NA	CASRREDGYTF	TGCGCCAGCAGAAGGGAGGATGGCTACACCTTC
TRBV3-1/TRBV3-2	TRBJ2-7	NA	TRBD2	CASSRTSGSSYEQYF	TGTGCCAGCAGTCGTACTAGCGGGAGCTCCTACGAGCAGTACTTC
TRBV11-2	TRBJ1-4	NA	TRBD1	CASSLKTGREKLFF	TGTGCCAGCAGCTTAAAGACAGGGAGGGAAAAACTGTTTTTT
TRBV27	TRBJ2-3	NA	TRBD2	CASSPRTSGTVTDTQYF	TGTGCCAGCAGTCCCCGGACTAGCGGGACAGTCACAGATACGCAGTATTTT
TRBV29-1	TRBJ1-2	NA	TRBD1	CSVRGTGGERRYGYTF	TGCAGCGTCCGGGGGACAGGGGGCGAAAGGCGCTATGGCTACACCTTC
TRBV24-1	TRBJ1-2	NA	NA	CATSDDSYGYTF	TGTGCCACCAGTGACGACTCCTATGGCTACACCTTC
TRBV5-1	TRBJ2-1	NA	NA	CASSDSGFLGYNEQFF	TGCGCCAGCAGCGATAGCGGATTCCTCGGATACAATGAGCAGTTCTTC
TRBV6-5	TRBJ2-7	NA	TRBD2	CASSKGTSGSYEQYF	TGTGCCAGCAGTAAGGGGACTAGCGGTTCGTACGAGCAGTACTTC
TRBV7-2	TRBJ2-3	once	TRBD2	CASSLRLAGGRDTQYF	TGTGCCAGCAGCCTACGACTAGCGGGAGGGAGAGATACGCAGTATTTT
TRBV5-1	TRBJ2-5	few	TRBD2	CASSLGTSGSGTETQYF	TGCGCCAGCAGCTTGGGGACTAGCGGGAGTGGTACGGAGACCCAGTACTTC
TRBV12-5	TRBJ1-5	NA	TRBD1	CASGLRRDRDGSSPQHF	TGTGCTAGTGGCCTTAGGAGAGACAGGGATGGTTCGAGCCCCCAGCATTTT
TRBV19	TRBJ2-2	NA	TRBD2	CASSKGLAGVGELFF	TGTGCCAGTAGTAAGGGACTAGCGGGAGTCGGGGAGCTGTTTTTT
TRBV3-1/TRBV3-2	TRBJ1-3	NA	NA	CASSRTVSGNTIYF	TGTGCCAGCAGCCGGACTGTTTCTGGAAACACCATATATTTT
TRBV5-1	TRBJ1-2	NA	NA	CASSLFAGTNYGYTF	TGCGCCAGCAGCTTGTTTGCAGGGACTAACTATGGCTACACCTTC
TRBV28	TRBJ2-3	NA	TRBD1	CASSLGMTGESTDTQYF	TGTGCCAGCAGTTTGGGGATGACAGGGGAATCCACAGATACGCAGTATTTT
TRBV5-1	TRBJ1-1	NA	TRBD1	CASTEDVQGQGAEAFF	TGCGCCAGCACTGAAGATGTACAGGGGCAGGGCGCTGAAGCTTTCTTT
TRBV28	TRBJ2-2	NA	TRBD1	CASGTGTGWNTGELFF	TGTGCCAGCGGGACCGGGACAGGGTGGAACACCGGGGAGCTGTTTTTT
TRBV10-3	TRBJ2-2	once	TRBD1	CAISEAGDRGPGELFF	TGTGCCATCAGTGAGGCGGGGGACAGGGGCCCCGGGGAGCTGTTTTTT
TRBV10-1	TRBJ1-5	NA	NA	CASSETVDQPQHF	TGCGCCAGCAGTGAGACTGTGGATCAGCCCCAGCATTTT
TRBV7-2	TRBJ2-3	NA	TRBD1	CASSNYLDRASDTQYF	TGTGCCAGCAGCAACTACCTGGACAGGGCCTCAGATACGCAGTATTTT
TRBV11-2	TRBJ2-3	NA	TRBD2	CASGRAGGGYTDTQYF	TGTGCCAGCGGAAGGGCGGGAGGGGGTTATACAGATACGCAGTATTTT